A selection of T cell receptor beta chains follows, all from one sample in a study of identifying expanded T cells in peripheral blood. Data came from immunoSEQ multiplex PCR; TCRdb stores just in-frame clones and leaves some out. The profile covers approximately 50,000 clones, with approximately 86% appearing a single time and 12% to 15% taken by the ten largest. The sample consisted of blood. The receptor source for this set is a person aged 18 to 75 in good health. CDR3s include the opening cysteine and the closing phenylalanine or tryptophan. The D gene is left open where the match is weak. The listing skips clone size in some rows; elsewhere it reads once, few, many or a size class.

j_call	v_call	d_call	clone_size	cdr3_aa	cdr3_nt
TRBJ2-2	TRBV2	NA	NA	CASMRGSGSPGELFF	TGTGCCAGCATGAGAGGGAGTGGGTCCCCCGGGGAGCTGTTTTTT
TRBJ2-6	TRBV9	NA	NA	CASSVEGLANVLTF	TGTGCCAGCAGCGTAGAAGGTCTAGCCAACGTCCTGACTTTC
TRBJ1-3	TRBV5-1	NA	medium-sized	CASSFSGSGNTIYF	TGCGCCAGCAGCTTCTCAGGATCTGGAAACACCATATATTTT
TRBJ1-2	TRBV6-5	NA	NA	CASSEAHGYTF	TGTGCCAGCAGTGAAGCTCATGGCTACACCTTC
TRBJ2-2	TRBV6-1	NA	NA	CASSELGGTGELFF	TGTGCCAGCAGTGAACTGGGAGGCACCGGGGAGCTGTTTTTT
TRBJ2-7	TRBV27	TRBD2	NA	CASSLTPLAATYEQYF	TGTGCCAGCAGTTTAACCCCGCTAGCGGCGACCTACGAGCAGTACTTC
TRBJ2-7	TRBV11-3	NA	NA	CASSLGRGQTYEQYF	TGTGCCAGCAGCTTAGGGAGGGGACAGACCTACGAGCAGTACTTC
TRBJ2-5	TRBV6-5	NA	NA	CASSRGLEETQYF	TGTGCCAGCAGCCGAGGACTGGAAGAGACCCAGTACTTC
TRBJ2-2	TRBV9	NA	NA	CASSFDHTGELFF	TGTGCCAGCTCTTTTGACCACACCGGGGAGCTGTTTTTT
TRBJ2-7	TRBV19	TRBD1	NA	CASRGTGTYEQYF	TGTGCCAGTAGGGGGACAGGGACCTACGAGCAGTACTTC